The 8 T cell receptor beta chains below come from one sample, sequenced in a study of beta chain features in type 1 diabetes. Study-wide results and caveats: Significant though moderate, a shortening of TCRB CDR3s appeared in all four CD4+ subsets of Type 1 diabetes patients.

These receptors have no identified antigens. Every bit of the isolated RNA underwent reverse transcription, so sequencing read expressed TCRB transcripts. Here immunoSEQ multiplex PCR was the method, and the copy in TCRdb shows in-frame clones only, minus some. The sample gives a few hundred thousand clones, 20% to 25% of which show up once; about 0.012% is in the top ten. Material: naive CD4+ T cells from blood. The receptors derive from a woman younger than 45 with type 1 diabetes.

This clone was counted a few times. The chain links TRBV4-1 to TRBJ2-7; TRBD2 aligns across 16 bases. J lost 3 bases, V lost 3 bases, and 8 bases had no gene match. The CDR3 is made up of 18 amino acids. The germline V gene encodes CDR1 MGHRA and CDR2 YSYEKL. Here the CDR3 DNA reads TGCGCCAGCAGCCAGTCGGGACTAGCGGGAGGGCCTATCTACGAGCAGTACTTC. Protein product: CASSQSGLAGGPIYEQYF.

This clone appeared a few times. The CDR3 DNA reads TGTGCCTGGAGATCGGGGGGTGGGCAGTTCTTC. It yields the protein CAWRSGGGQFF. J is TRBJ2-1 and V is TRBV30; TRBD2 aligns across 7 bases. V was pared by 3 bases and J by 12 bases, with 5 bases of the junction left unmatched. The CDR3 contains 11 residues. The germline gives CDR1 GTSNPN, CDR2 SVGIG (reference sequence).

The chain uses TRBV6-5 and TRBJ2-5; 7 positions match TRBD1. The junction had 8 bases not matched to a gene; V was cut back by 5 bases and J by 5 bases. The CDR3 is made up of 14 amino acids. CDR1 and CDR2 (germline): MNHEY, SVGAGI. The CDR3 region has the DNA TGTGCCAGCAGTCCCCGACAGGGCGGGGAGACCCAGTACTTC. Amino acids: CASSPRQGGETQYF.

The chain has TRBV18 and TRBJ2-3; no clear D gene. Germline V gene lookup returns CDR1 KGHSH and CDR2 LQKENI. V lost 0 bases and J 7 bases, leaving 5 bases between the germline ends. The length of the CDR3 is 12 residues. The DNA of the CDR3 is TGTGCCAGCTCACCACCGGAGAATACGCAGTATTTT. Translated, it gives CASSPPENTQYF. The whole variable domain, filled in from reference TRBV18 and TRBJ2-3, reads NAGVMQNPRHLVRRRGQEARLRCSPMKGHSHVYWYRQLPEEGLKFMVYLQKENIIDESGMPKERFSAEFPKEGPSILRIQQVVRGDSAAYFCASSPPENTQYFGPGTRLTVL.

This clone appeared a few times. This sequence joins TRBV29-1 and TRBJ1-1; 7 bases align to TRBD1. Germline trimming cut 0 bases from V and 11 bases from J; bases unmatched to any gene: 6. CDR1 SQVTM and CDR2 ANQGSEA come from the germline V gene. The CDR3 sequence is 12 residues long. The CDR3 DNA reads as TGCAGCGTTGAAGAGGGGGCCAGGGGGGCTTTCTTT. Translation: CSVEEGARGAFF. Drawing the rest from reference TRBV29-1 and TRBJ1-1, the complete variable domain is SAVISQKPSRDICQRGTSLTIQCQVDSQVTMMFWYRQQPGQSLTLIATANQGSEATYESGFVIDKFPISRPNLTFSTLTVSNMSPEDSSIYLCSVEEGARGAFFGQGTRLTVV.

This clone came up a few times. The CDR3 sequence: CASSAQGRANEKLFF. The CDR3 nucleotides read TGTGCCAGCAGCGCCCAGGGGCGGGCTAATGAAAAACTGTTTTTT. J is TRBJ1-4 and V is TRBV7-9, with D maybe TRBD1 (6 bases). V gave up 5 bases and J gave up 3 bases, with 13 bases separating them. This CDR3 is 15 amino acids long. Germline V gene sequence: CDR1 SEHNR, CDR2 FQNEAQ (reference sequence).

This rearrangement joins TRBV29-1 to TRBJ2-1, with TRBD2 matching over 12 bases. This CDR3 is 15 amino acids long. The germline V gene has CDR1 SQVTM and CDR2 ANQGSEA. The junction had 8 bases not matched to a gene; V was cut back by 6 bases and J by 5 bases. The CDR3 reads CSVPLAGGPDNEQFF. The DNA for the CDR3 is TGCAGCGTCCCCCTAGCGGGAGGGCCGGACAATGAGCAGTTCTTC.

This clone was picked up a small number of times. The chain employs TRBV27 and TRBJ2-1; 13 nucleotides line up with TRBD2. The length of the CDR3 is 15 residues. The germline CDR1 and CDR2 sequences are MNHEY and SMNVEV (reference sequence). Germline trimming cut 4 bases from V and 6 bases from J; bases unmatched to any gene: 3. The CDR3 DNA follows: TGTGCCAGCAGTTCAGGACTAGCGGGAGTCAATGAGCAGTTCTTC. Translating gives CASSSGLAGVNEQFF.